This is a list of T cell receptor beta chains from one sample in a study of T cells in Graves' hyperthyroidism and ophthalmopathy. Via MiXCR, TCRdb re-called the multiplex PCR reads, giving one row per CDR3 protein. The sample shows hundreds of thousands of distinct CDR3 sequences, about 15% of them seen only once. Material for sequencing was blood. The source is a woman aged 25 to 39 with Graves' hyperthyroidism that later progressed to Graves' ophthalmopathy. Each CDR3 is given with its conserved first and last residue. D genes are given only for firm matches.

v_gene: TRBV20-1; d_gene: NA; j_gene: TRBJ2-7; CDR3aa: CSASGPSNSEQYF
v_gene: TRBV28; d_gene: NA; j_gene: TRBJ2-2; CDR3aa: CASSSPRDQNTGELFF
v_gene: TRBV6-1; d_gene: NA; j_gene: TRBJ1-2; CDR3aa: CASSSHHLNYGYTF
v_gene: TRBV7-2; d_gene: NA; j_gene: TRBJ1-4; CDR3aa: CASSTGDRREKLFF
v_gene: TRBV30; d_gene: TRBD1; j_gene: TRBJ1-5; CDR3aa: CACSQGQGHQPQHF
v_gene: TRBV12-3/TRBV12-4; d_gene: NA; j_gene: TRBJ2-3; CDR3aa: CASSFGDARGAETQYF
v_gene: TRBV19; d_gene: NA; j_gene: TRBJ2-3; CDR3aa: CASSIGGSTDTQYF
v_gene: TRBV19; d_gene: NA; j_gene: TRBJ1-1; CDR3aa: CASSIRPLNTEAFF
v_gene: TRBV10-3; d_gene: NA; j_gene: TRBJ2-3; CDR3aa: CAISESHRRGDTQYF
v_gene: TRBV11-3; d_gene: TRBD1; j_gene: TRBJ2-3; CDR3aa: CASSSRDRDTDTRYF
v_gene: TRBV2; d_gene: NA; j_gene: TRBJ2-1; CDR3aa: CASSQLGFEQFF
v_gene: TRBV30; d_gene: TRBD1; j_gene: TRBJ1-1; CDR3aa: CAWSTGQGATEAFF
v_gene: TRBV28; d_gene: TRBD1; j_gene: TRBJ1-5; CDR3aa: CASRGRLGGTGPPYSNQPQHF
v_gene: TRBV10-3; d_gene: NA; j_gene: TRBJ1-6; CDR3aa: CAISESYVPGGDSPLHF
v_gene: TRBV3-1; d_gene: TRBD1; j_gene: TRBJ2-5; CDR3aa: CASTIPGQVETQYF
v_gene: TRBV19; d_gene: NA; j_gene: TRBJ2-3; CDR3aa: CASSTVADLLDTQYF
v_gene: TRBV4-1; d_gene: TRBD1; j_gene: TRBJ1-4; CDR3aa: CASSQDDRQGWATNEKLFF
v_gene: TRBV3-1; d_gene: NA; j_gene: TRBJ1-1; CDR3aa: CASSQVPLGLTEAFF
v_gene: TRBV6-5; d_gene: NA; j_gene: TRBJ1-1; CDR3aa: CASSYNGNTEAFF
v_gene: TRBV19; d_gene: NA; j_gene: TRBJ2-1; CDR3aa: CASRNDISSYNEQFF
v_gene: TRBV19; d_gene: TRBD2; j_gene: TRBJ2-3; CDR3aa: CASSIGAGGRTDTQYF
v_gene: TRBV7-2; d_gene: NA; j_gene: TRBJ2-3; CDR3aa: CASSPTGITSTDTQYF
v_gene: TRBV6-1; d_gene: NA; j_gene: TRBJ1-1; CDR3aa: CASSEAGQVKAFF
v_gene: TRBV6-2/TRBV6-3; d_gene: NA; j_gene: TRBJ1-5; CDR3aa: CAGSLEGGQPQHF
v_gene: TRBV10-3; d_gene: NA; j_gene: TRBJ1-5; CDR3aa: CAGGGGPSRPQHF
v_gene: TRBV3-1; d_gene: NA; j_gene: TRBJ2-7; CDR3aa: CASSQTGPTYEQYF
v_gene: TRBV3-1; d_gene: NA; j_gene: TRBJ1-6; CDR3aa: CASSQPNSPLHF
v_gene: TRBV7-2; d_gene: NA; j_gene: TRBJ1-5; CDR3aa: CASSLNNQPQHF
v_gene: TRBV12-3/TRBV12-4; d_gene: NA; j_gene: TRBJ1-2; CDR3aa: CASSLTAPYGYTF
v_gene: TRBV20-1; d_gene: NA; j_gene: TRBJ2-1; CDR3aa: CSARESGPISSIVEQFF
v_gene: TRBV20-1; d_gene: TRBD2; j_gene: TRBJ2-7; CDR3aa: CSARHPGLAGGRTYEQYF
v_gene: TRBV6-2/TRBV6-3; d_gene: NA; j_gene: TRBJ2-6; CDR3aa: CASSYTGSSGANVLTF
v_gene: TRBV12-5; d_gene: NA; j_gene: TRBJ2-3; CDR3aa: CASGFYPQGTNTDTQYF
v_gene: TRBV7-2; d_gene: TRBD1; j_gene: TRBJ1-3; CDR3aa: CASSKDRDWRSTIYF
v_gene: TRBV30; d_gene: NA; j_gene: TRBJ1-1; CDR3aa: CAWSPGAEAFF
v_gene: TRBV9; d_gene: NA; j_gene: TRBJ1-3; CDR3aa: CASSVDDSGNTIYF
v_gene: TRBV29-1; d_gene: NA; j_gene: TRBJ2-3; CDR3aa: CSVEDPAGTDTQYF
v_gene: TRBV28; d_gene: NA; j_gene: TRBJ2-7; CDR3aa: CASSLSGAASSYEQYF
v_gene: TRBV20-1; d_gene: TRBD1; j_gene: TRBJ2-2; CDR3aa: CKARDRRGAGELFF
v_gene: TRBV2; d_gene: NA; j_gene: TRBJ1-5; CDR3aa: CASSEGNNQPQHF
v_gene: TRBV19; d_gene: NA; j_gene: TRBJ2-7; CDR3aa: CASSIRRYEQYF
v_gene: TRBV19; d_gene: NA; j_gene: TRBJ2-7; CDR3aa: CASSMGGKSSYEQYF
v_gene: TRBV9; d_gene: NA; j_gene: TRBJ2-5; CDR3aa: CASSAESWETQYF
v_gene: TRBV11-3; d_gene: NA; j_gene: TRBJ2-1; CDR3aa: CASSPPRDRNEQFF
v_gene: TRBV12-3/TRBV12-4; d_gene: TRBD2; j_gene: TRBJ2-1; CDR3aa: CASTWGGDHNNEQFF